The clone carrying this T cell receptor (beta chain) has just one count. Its antigen is unknown. The sample originates from a study of PD-1 blockade in mismatch repair-deficient tumors. Looking at the study overall: Patients had approximately 11 mismatch repair-deficient cancer types, all previously treated and progressing.

Study-wide results and limits: After pembrolizumab, tumor-resident clones rose rapidly, then generally contracted before radiologic responses.

Some clones are missing from TCRdb's copy, which holds only in-frame ones; the method was immunoSEQ multiplex PCR. The sample lists 40,000 or so clones, over 80% occurring once. Every patient had mismatch repair deficiency by PCR or immunohistochemistry. The CDR3 is made up of 12 amino acids. Germline V gives CDR1 SNHLY, CDR2 FYNNEI. Trimming cost V 6 bases and J 2 bases, with 7 bases left between them. Specimen: PBMCs, collected 38 to 40 weeks after starting pembrolizumab. The receptor's source is an adult with mismatch repair-deficient cancer. The chain carries TRBV2 and TRBJ1-2; no clear D gene. The chain's CDR3 is CASSLQNYGYTF. The DNA for the CDR3 is TGTGCCAGCAGCCTACAGAACTATGGCTACACCTTC. Full variable domain (rest looked up from reference TRBV2 and TRBJ1-2): EPEVTQTPSHQVTQMGQEVILRCVPISNHLYFYWYRQILGQKVEFLVSFYNNEISEKSEIFDDQFSVERPDGSNFTLKIRSTKLEDSAMYFCASSLQNYGYTFGSGTRLTVV.